The clone carrying this T cell receptor (beta chain) was detected many times. The antigen is unknown. This sample is part of a study of T-cell memory formation after mild COVID-19. Study-level information: The study found TCR clusters largely donor specific.

Researchers used 5'RACE with constant-segment primers to make TCR alpha and TCR beta cDNA libraries that carry sample barcodes and UMIs. TCRdb re-called the 5' RACE reads through MiXCR, storing one row per CDR3 protein. This sample carries roughly 510,000 distinct CDR3 sequences, about 18% of them seen once, and the ten largest clones take about 7.5%. Study conclusions and caveats: In pre-infection memory, a portion of responding clones appeared, which suggested that cross-reactive memory joined.

V shed 2 bases and J shed 6 bases, with 7 bases lying between them. Germline loops: CDR1 MNHEY, CDR2 SVGAGI. The CDR3 sequence is 13 residues long. The receptor's source is an adult woman who had mild COVID-19 (a few samples of this study predate the infection). Cell type and time point are not known. The sample was PBMCs or a T cell subset sorted from them (not recorded which). The chain combines TRBV6-5 with TRBJ2-2; tentatively, D is TRBD2 (6 bases). DNA for the CDR3: TGTGCCAGCAGTTACCTAGCGTCCGGGGAGCTGTTTTTT. This sequence encodes CASSYLASGELFF.